This TCR beta chain came from a study of Ad26.COV2.S vaccination and SARS-CoV-2 variants. Background on the study: Donor had been placed in the Ad26.COV2.S arm of the COV1001 trial.

Treatment indicated: some 20 received Ad26.COV2.S at low or high dose, single or two shots; a few received placebo; per-sample allocation not given. Specimen acquisition occurred on day 63 following the initial vaccine or placebo injection. TCRdb keeps only in-frame clones here, not all; method: immunoSEQ multiplex PCR. The sample carries hundreds of thousands of clones, less than 90% recorded once. The clonotype originates from a person between 18 and 65 years old who received the Ad26.COV2.S COVID-19 vaccine or a placebo. The material was peripheral blood, obtained in a trial of Ad26.COV2.S vaccine versus placebo.

CDR3 DNA sequence: TGTGCCAGCAAAATTGGAGGGGTTGAAAAACTGTTTTTT. The encoded protein is CASKIGGVEKLFF. The chain combines TRBV28 with TRBJ1-4; TRBD1 is a possible D gene (5 bases). This CDR3 is built from 13 residues. Trimming shortened V by 7 bases and J by 7 bases, and 13 bases separated the two germline ends. In germline, CDR1 is MDHEN, CDR2 SYDVKM. The full variable domain, its missing parts supplied by reference TRBV28 and TRBJ1-4, is DVKVTQSSRYLVKRTGEKVFLECVQDMDHENMFWYRQDPGLGLRLIYFSYDVKMKEKGDIPEGYSVSREKKERFSLILESASTNQTSMYLCASKIGGVEKLFFGSGTQLSVL.